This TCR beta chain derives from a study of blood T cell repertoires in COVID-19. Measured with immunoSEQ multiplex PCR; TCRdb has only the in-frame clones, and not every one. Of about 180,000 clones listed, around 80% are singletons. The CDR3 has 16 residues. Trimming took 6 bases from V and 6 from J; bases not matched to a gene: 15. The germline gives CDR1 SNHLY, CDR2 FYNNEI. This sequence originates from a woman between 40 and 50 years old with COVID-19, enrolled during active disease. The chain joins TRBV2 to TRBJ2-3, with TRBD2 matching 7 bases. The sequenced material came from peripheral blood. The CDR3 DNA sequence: TGTGCCAGCAGCCCAGAGGAAGCGGGAAAGAAGGATACGCAGTATTTT. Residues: CASSPEEAGKKDTQYF.